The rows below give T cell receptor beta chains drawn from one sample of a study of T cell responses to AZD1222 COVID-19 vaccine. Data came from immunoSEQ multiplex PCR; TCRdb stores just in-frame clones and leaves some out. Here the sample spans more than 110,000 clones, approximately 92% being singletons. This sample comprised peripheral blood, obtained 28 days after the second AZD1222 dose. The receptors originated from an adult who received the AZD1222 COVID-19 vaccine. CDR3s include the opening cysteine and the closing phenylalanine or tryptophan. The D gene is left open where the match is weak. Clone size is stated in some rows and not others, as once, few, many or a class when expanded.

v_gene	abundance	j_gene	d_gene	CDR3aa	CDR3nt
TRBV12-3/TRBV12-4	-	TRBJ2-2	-	CASSARVTGELFF	TGTGCCAGCAGCGCCAGAGTAACCGGGGAGCTGTTTTTT
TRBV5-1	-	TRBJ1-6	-	CASSLAGYSPLHF	TGCGCCAGCAGCTTGGCGGGGTATTCACCCCTCCACTTT
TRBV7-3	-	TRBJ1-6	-	CASSKQRREHNSPLHF	TGTGCCAGCAGCAAACAACGACGGGAACATAATTCACCCCTCCACTTT
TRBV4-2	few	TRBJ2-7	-	CASSQETGILTYEQYF	TGTGCCAGCAGCCAAGAGACAGGAATTCTTACCTACGAGCAGTACTTC
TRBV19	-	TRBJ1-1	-	CASSRWRSTEAFF	TGTGCCAGTAGCCGATGGAGGAGCACTGAAGCTTTCTTT
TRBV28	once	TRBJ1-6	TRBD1	CASSFQTGGLNSPLHF	TGTGCCAGCAGTTTTCAGACAGGGGGCCTTAATTCACCCCTCCACTTT
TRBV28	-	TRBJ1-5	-	CASRVDRYLNQPQHF	TGTGCCAGCAGGGTAGACAGGTACCTCAATCAGCCCCAGCATTTT
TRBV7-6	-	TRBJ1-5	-	CASSLFSGNNQPQHF	TGTGCCAGCAGCTTATTCTCGGGGAACAATCAGCCCCAGCATTTT
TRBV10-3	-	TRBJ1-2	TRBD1	CATIDRGDSGYTF	TGTGCCACTATCGACAGGGGTGATTCGGGCTACACCTTC
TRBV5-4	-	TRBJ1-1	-	CASSSALGLNTEAFF	TGTGCCAGCAGCTCCGCCCTGGGGCTGAACACTGAAGCTTTCTTT
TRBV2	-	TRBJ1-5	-	CASSVREQGGQPQHF	TGTGCCAGCAGCGTAAGGGAGCAGGGAGGACAGCCCCAGCATTTT
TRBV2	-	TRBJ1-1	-	CASSGLREGYTEAFF	TGTGCCAGCAGTGGGCTCAGGGAAGGGTACACTGAAGCTTTCTTT
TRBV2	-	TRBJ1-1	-	CASSDRVTEAFF	TGTGCCAGCAGTGACAGGGTCACTGAAGCTTTCTTT
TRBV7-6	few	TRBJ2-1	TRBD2	CASSFSGSRNEQFF	TGTGCCAGCAGCTTCAGCGGGAGTCGGAATGAGCAGTTCTTC
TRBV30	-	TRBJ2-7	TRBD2	CAWSAGTSGREQYF	TGTGCCTGGAGTGCCGGGACTAGCGGACGCGAGCAGTACTTC
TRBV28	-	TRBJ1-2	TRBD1	CASSPLVRDRVYGYTF	TGTGCCAGCAGTCCCCTTGTCCGGGACAGGGTTTATGGCTACACCTTC
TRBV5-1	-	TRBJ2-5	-	CASSFSEETQYF	TGCGCCAGCAGCTTTTCTGAAGAGACCCAGTACTTC
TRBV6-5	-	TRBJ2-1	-	CASSSPGGEQFF	TGTGCCAGCAGCTCCCCGGGGGGCGAGCAGTTCTTC
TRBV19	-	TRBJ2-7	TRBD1	CASSAAGTGVDEQYF	TGTGCCAGTAGTGCGGCCGGGACAGGGGTCGACGAGCAGTACTTC
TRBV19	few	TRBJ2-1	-	CASSIVGYNEQFF	TGTGCCAGTAGTATAGTAGGGTATAATGAGCAGTTCTTC
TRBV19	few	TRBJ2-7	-	CASSSAEVFYEQYF	TGTGCCAGTAGTTCTGCAGAGGTCTTCTACGAGCAGTACTTC
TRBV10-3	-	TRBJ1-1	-	CAISESLRGLNTEAFF	TGTGCCATCAGTGAGTCGCTAAGGGGGTTAAACACTGAAGCTTTCTTT
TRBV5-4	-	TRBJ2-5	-	CASSPPGYQETQYF	TGTGCCAGCAGCCCACCGGGGTACCAAGAGACCCAGTACTTC
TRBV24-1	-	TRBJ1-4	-	CATSEPNSGKLFF	TGTGCCACCAGTGAGCCCAACAGCGGAAAACTGTTTTTT
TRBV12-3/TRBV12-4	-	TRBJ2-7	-	CASSHPVGEQYF	TGTGCCAGCAGCCACCCCGTGGGGGAGCAGTACTTC
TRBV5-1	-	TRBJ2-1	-	CASSLEQSSYNEQFF	TGCGCCAGCAGCCTAGAACAGAGCTCCTACAATGAGCAGTTCTTC
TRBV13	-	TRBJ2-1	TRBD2	CASSLAGGVGEQFF	TGTGCCAGCAGCCTAGCGGGAGGGGTGGGTGAGCAGTTCTTC
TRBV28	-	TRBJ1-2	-	CASSLPPHSYGYTF	TGTGCCAGCAGTTTACCTCCCCACAGCTATGGCTACACCTTC
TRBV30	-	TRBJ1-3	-	CAWTDNRAGNTIYF	TGTGCCTGGACTGACAACAGGGCTGGAAACACCATATATTTT
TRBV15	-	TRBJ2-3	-	CATSRSRGRLSTDTQYF	TGTGCCACCAGCAGGTCCAGGGGCCGACTAAGCACAGATACGCAGTATTTT
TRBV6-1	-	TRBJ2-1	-	CASSDIRRASSYNEQFF	TGTGCCAGCAGTGATATCCGGAGGGCCAGCTCCTACAATGAGCAGTTCTTC
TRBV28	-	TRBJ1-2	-	CASSHQYGYTF	TGTGCCAGCAGTCACCAATATGGCTACACCTTC
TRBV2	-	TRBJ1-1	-	CASSDYRDTEAFF	TGTGCCAGCAGTGATTACCGGGACACTGAAGCTTTCTTT
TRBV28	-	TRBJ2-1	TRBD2	CASSFGGRAANEQFF	TGTGCCAGCAGTTTCGGCGGGAGGGCCGCCAATGAGCAGTTCTTC
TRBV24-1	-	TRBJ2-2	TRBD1	CATTSAGTGKAGELFF	TGTGCCACCACTTCCGCGGGGACAGGGAAGGCCGGGGAGCTGTTTTTT
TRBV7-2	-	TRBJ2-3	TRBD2	CASSPEGLRTDTQYF	TGTGCCAGCAGCCCGGAGGGACTACGCACAGATACGCAGTATTTT
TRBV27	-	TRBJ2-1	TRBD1	CASSFGPGQGTFF	TGTGCCAGCAGTTTCGGGCCGGGACAGGGTACGTTCTTC
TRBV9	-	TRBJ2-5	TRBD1	CASSPRTGRETQYF	TGTGCCAGCAGCCCCCGGACAGGGAGGGAGACCCAGTACTTC
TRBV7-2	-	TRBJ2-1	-	CASSPRAYNEQFF	TGTGCCAGCAGCCCCCGGGCGTACAATGAGCAGTTCTTC
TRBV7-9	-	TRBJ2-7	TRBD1	CASSGTASYEQYF	TGTGCCAGCAGCGGGACAGCCTCCTACGAGCAGTACTTC
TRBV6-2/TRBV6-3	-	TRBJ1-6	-	CASSWANTYNSPLHF	TGTGCCAGCAGTTGGGCCAACACCTATAATTCACCCCTCCACTTT
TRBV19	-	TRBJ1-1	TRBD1	CASSTAGQGTEAFF	TGTGCCAGTAGTACAGCGGGACAGGGGACTGAAGCTTTCTTT
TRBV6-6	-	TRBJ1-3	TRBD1	CASSDTGASGNTIYF	TGTGCCAGCAGTGATACAGGGGCCTCTGGAAACACCATATATTTT
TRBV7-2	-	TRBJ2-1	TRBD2	CASSLRWSSGRARDEQFF	TGTGCCAGCAGCTTGAGATGGTCCAGCGGGAGGGCCCGGGATGAGCAGTTCTTC
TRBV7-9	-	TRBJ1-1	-	CASTKRLGDTEAFF	TGTGCCAGCACCAAGAGACTGGGCGATACTGAAGCTTTCTTT
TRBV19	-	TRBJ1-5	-	CASRRGGRRSQPQHF	TGTGCCAGCAGACGGGGGGGGCGCAGGAGTCAGCCCCAGCATTTT
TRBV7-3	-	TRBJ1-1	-	CASSEQGNTEAFF	TGTGCCAGCAGTGAACAGGGTAACACTGAAGCTTTCTTT
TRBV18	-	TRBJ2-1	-	CASSPGSTYNEQFF	TGTGCCAGCTCACCAGGGAGTACTTACAATGAGCAGTTCTTC
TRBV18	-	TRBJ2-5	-	CASSPLLSPPHQETQYF	TGTGCCAGCTCACCACTCCTTTCTCCTCCGCACCAAGAGACCCAGTACTTC
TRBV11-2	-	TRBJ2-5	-	CASSVDYQETQYF	TGTGCCAGCAGCGTTGACTACCAAGAGACCCAGTACTTC
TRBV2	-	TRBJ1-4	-	CASRDSGTYEKLFF	TGTGCCAGCAGGGACAGTGGCACTTATGAAAAACTGTTTTTT
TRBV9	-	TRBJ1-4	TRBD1	CASSEERGRGEKLFF	TGTGCCAGCAGCGAGGAAAGGGGGCGAGGTGAAAAACTGTTTTTT
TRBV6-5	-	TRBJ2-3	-	CASSYRRVDTQYF	TGTGCCAGCAGTTATCGGCGGGTTGATACGCAGTATTTT
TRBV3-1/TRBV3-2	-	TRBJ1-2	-	CASSQDRGFYGYTF	TGTGCCAGCAGCCAAGACAGGGGATTCTATGGCTACACCTTC
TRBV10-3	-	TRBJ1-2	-	CAISGGIGYTF	TGTGCCATCAGTGGGGGAATTGGCTACACCTTC